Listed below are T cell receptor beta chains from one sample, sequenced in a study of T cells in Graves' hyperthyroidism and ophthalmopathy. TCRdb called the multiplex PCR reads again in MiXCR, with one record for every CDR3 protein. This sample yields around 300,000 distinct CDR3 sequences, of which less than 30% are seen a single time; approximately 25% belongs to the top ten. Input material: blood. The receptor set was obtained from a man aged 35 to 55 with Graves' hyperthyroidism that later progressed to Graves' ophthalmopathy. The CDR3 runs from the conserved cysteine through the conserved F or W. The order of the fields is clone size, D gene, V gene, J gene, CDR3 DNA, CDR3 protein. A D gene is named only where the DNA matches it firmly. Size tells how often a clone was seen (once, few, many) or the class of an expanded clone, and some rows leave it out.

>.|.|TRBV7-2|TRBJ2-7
TGTGCCAGCAGCTTAGGCGCGGACACTGTGCGGTCCTACGAGCAGTACTTC
CASSLGADTVRSYEQYF
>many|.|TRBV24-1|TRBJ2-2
TGTGCCACCAGTGATAACCTTCCCGGGACCAGCGGGGAGCTGTTTTTT
CATSDNLPGTSGELFF
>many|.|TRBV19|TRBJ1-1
TGTGCCAGTAGGGGGGGGGCTGAAGCTTTCTTT
CASRGGAEAFF
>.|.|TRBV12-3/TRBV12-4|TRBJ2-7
TGTGCCAGCAGTCTAGGGACACCAAACGCCTACGAGCAGTACTTC
CASSLGTPNAYEQYF
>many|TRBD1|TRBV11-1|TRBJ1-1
TGTGCCAGCGGGCGGGCCAGGGGGCCAAACACTGAAGCTTTCTTT
CASGRARGPNTEAFF
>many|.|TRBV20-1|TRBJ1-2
TGCAGTGCTAGTAGTAGCCCCGATGGCTACACCTTC
CSASSSPDGYTF
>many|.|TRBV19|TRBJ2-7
TGTGCCAGTGGCCGAGACAGATACACTGAGCAGTACTTC
CASGRDRYTEQYF
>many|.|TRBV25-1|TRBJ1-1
TGTGCCAGCCAGTTTGGGAACACTGAAGCTTTCTTT
CASQFGNTEAFF
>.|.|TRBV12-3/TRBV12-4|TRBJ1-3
TGTGCCAGCACCACGCAAGCGGGAAACACCATATATTTT
CASTTQAGNTIYF
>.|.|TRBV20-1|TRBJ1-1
TGCAGTGCTAGTTTCACAATCGAGACTGAAGCTTTCTTT
CSASFTIETEAFF
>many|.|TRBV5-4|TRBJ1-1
TGTGCCAGCAGCTTTGGGGGACCAGGGAACACTGAAGCTTTCTTT
CASSFGGPGNTEAFF
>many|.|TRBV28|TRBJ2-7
TGTGCCAGCAGCTTAGATGGAACTGTGTCGCGGGTTTCCTACGAGCAGTACTTC
CASSLDGTVSRVSYEQYF
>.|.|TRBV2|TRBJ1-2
TGTGCCAGCAGTGAAGCGCGGCAGATCTATGGCTACACCTTC
CASSEARQIYGYTF
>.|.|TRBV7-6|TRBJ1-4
TGTGCCAGCAGCCCGGAAGGAACTAATGAAAAACTGTTTTTT
CASSPEGTNEKLFF
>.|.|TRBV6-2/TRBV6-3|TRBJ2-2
TGTGCCAGCAGCGCAACCCTGGGGGGTAACACCGGGGAGCTGTTTTTT
CASSATLGGNTGELFF
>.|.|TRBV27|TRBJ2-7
TGTGCCAGGGACTACGAGCAGTACTTC
CARDYEQYF
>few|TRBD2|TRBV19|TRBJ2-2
TGTGCCAGTATGTGGGGGCCAACTAGCGGGAGTGGAACCGAGGAGCTGTTTTTT
CASMWGPTSGSGTEELFF
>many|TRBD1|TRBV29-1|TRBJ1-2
TGCAGCGTCGGGACAGGGGCGCTCGGCCGACATGGCTACACCTTC
CSVGTGALGRHGYTF
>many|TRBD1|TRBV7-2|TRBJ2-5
TGTGCCAGCAGCGCCCGGGACAGCGCATATTTTCGTGAGACCCAGTACTTC
CASSARDSAYFRETQYF
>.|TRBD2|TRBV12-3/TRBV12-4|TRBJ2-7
TGTGCCAGCAGTCCGGGACTAGCGGGAAAAGGATCGCCCTACGAGCAGTACTTC
CASSPGLAGKGSPYEQYF
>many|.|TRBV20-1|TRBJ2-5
TGCAGTGCTAGAGATCTTTACCAAGAGACCCAGTACTTC
CSARDLYQETQYF
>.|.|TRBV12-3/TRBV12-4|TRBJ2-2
TGTGCCAGCAGGTCAGGTGTGGGGTTTGGCACCGGGGAGCTGTTTTTT
CASRSGVGFGTGELFF
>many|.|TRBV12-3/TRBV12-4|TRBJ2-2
TGTGCCAGCATTAGCGAACTCAACACCGGGGAGCTGTTTTTT
CASISELNTGELFF
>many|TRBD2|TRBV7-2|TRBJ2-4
TGTGCCAGCAGCTCCCACAGACTAGCAGGAAACATTCAGTACTTC
CASSSHRLAGNIQYF